This T cell receptor beta chain was sequenced for a study of cytomegalovirus exposure and HLA in healthy donors (dated by TCRdb to about 2017). Regarding the research as a whole: An earlier analysis of roughly 630 of the donors reported approximately 290 Gb of sequence data and 120 million or so unique TCR beta sequences from roughly 200 million T cells. In addition to the first cohort of approximately 650 subjects, a separate validation cohort of 120 different subjects was used. The study profiled the T cell repertoires of hundreds of subjects by immunosequencing and related them to cytomegalovirus serostatus. A later analysis re-analyzed previously published TCR beta repertoires from about 600 donors and added high-resolution HLA genotyping to study TCR occurrence patterns. A later genetic analysis used genome-wide SNP genotypes for about 65% of the 666 donors, treating that subset as a discovery cohort. Donor age, sex, ethnicity and CMV serostatus were compiled alongside the repertoire data. Both class I and class II loci were covered by HLA typing, at four-digit resolution. Roughly 5 DR-DQ haplotypes were treated as single units for association and clustering because of strong linkage in the cohort. Among about 370 genotyped donors of the cohort, an average of around 250,000 unique TCR beta nucleotide sequences was sequenced per donor, of which 15% to 20% were non-productive. The later analysis used no new phenotypic data to find candidate immune exposures, relying instead on TCR beta sequences and their occurrence across donors. All discovery cohort repertoires had been generated using a single sequencing platform. The study aimed to test whether signatures of past pathogen exposure could be identified by cataloging public T cell receptors. The genetic ancestry cluster associated with self-reported Caucasian donors included 65% to 90% of the roughly 410 genotyped donors. High-throughput TCR immunosequencing, statistical association of individual TCRs with disease status, and machine learning were combined to predict cytomegalovirus infection status. Typing coverage differed by locus: A, B, C, DRB1 and DQB1 were typed in about 620-640 donors, DQA1 in approximately 520, DPA1 in around 600, and DPB1 in 400 to 480. Approximately 310 gigabases of sequencing data and 70 million to 85 million unique TCR sequences were included in an early release covering 550 to 800 HLA-typed donors. In an earlier analysis of 500 to 650 of the donors, high-throughput TCR beta sequencing was used to judge whether each TCR beta V gene segment behaved as functional or pseudogenic.

The cohort comprised some 730 healthy bone marrow donors. All cohort members were sampled while nominally healthy, although unrecorded immune exposures were likely present. The donor was CMV seropositive and was included in the group of 250 to 300 seropositive cohort members. A peripheral blood sample was provided by each donor, and peripheral blood mononuclear cells were used for TCR beta sequencing. Genomic DNA was extracted from the blood cell samples with the Qiagen DNeasy Blood Extraction Kit. CDR1 and CDR2, per the germline V gene, are SNHLY and FYNNEI. The CDR3, from cysteine to phenylalanine, totals 13 residues. Here the CDR3 DNA is all that survives: 39 bases in frame from base 1. Trimming at the junction amounts to 3 bases on V and 7 bases on J, and the germline ends lie 10 bases apart. This clone was seen only a few times. The antigen this receptor binds is unknown. No base quality information exists; no much larger clone differs at one position.

Paper-wide results and their limitations: According to a later genetic analysis, donors in an Asian-associated ancestry cluster had fewer N-insertions in productive TCRs than the roughly 670-donor mean. The presence/absence analyses assumed that sequencing depth was roughly uniform across donors, and that assumption may not be true. In a later analysis, several top co-occurrence clusters were reported to appear linked to parvovirus B19, influenza, CMV and Epstein-Barr virus. Some IMGT-functional V segments, including TRBV6-2 and TRBV6-3, could not be told apart with the 87-base-pair reads, so those segments were excluded. A later genetic analysis associated a missense DCLRE1C variant with V-gene and J-gene trimming of TCR beta chains, and an independent cohort replicated the association. A total of roughly 160 TCR beta chains were listed by the study as associated with cytomegalovirus. In a later analysis, TCR association rates were found to vary across HLA loci, with the most associated TCRs seen for DRB1 alleles and the fewest for HLA-C alleles. The sequencing pipeline was judged likely to have produced a cluster of highly shared sequence variants as a technical artifact. For the cohort, immune exposure information was limited to CMV serostatus. In both the original and validation cohorts, the classifier was reported to diagnose cytomegalovirus status with high specificity and sensitivity. A few of the identified cytomegalovirus-associated TCR beta chains were confirmed in vitro to be specific for cytomegalovirus antigens. A later analysis found that most CMV-associated TCR beta chains appeared HLA-restricted, with HLA associations seemingly driven largely by CMV exposure. Most TCR sequences were seen in very few donors, while some public TCRs were found in many individuals. Because HLA typing was unavailable for some donors at each locus, only the typed subset was used in association tests. In this cohort, only TCR beta chains were sequenced, and detectable features were limited by the absence of alpha or paired-chain data. The earlier analysis of nearly 600 of the donors excluded over 15 rarely observed V segments, including chromosome 9 orphons, because counts were too low. Assigning TCR associations to individual alleles was difficult when HLA alleles, especially DR and DQ, strongly co-occurred. It was suggested by the authors that the approach could potentially be generalized to other disease states and immunological phenotypes. A later analysis found that HLA-associated TCR beta chains were more clonally expanded and had lower generation probabilities than equally common non-associated chains. Correlated functional status among segregating V segments might be attributable to linkage disequilibrium, but an unknown experimental factor could not be ruled out. In an earlier analysis of some 540 of the donors, most TCR beta V segments appeared in productive rearrangements about 87% or about 30% of the time, broadly matching IMGT annotations. A further reported finding was that TCR beta sequences accurately predicted the HLA-A and HLA-B alleles for most subjects in the first cohort. In a later analysis, 16,951 TCR beta sequences were associated with specific HLA alleles at a false discovery rate of 0.05.

Libraries were built with the immunoSEQ multiplex PCR assay. A mixture of 60 forward primers for TCR Vbeta segments and 13 reverse primers for TCR Jbeta segments was used in the multiplex PCR. The CDR3 region of rearranged TCR beta genes was amplified from genomic DNA with a multiplex PCR assay. The amplified TCR beta libraries were sequenced on the Illumina HiSeq System as 87-base-pair reads. On the study's bioinformatics: In a later analysis, 80 million or so unique TCR beta chains were counted across the 666 repertoires, and approximately 11 million of these chains were shared by at least two donors. Raw reads were error-corrected and collapsed into unique sequences with a nearest-neighbor algorithm that merged closely related sequences to remove PCR and sequencing errors. CDR3 sequences were aligned to IMGT reference sequences to assign V, D and J gene segments. For a sequence to be retained, a match of at least six nucleotides was required to both a V gene segment and a J gene segment. A rearrangement was called productive if the CDR3 had no stop codons and remained in frame with V and J, and every other rearrangement was called non-productive. CDR3 was defined by IMGT convention, running from the second conserved V-encoded cysteine to the conserved J-encoded phenylalanine. The earlier analysis of 450 to 750 of the donors excluded any sequence lacking an unambiguous match to a single V gene segment. An earlier analysis of roughly 590 of the donors called V segments functional above 56.7% productive rearrangements and segregating when the between-donor standard deviation exceeded 5%. A statistical classification framework was built for diagnosing cytomegalovirus status from the catalog of TCR beta chain sequences. In a later analysis, TCR nucleotide sequences were compared against IMGT/GENE-DB human TR gene sequences so that V and J genes could be assigned. Using the TCRdist pipeline, a later analysis assigned CDR3 sequences along with most-parsimonious VDJ recombination scenarios. In a later analysis, each TCR beta chain was defined by its CDR3 amino acid sequence together with its V-gene family, and reads without a unique V-gene family were excluded. To address suspected cross-contamination and a sequencing artifact, a later analysis removed approximately 590 highly shared, low-generation-probability nucleotide sequences. For each public chain, a later analysis derived a clonal expansion index from normalized ranks of inferred template counts within each repertoire. Generation probabilities in a later analysis came from a VDJ recombination model fitted to out-of-frame rearrangements, and those results were checked against IGoR. In a later analysis, TCR-TCR, TCR-HLA and TCR-CMV co-occurrence was scored with hypergeometric tests, and a repertoire-size bias correction was applied to TCR pairs. In a later analysis, false discovery rates were estimated by permuting HLA or CMV assignments 20 times. A later analysis grouped co-occurring TCRs with DBSCAN, adding TCRdist sequence similarity when clustering within HLA-allele-positive subsets. Repertoires with fewer than 30,000 or more than 120,000 public chains were left out of co-occurrence clustering, as were about 5 repertoires with anomalous nucleotide sharing. The immuneACCESS repertoire file appears here via TCRdb, limited to in-frame rearrangements. These files lack a portion of the clones; in checked studies, under half of the deficit traces to unresolved V genes, and the cause of the others is not known. The V and J calls and clone size were taken over from that table, and D and trimming were inferred from the DNA. Present in this sample are about 160,000 clones, around 82% of which were seen just once. The biggest ten clones account for 9.5% to 12% of the sample.

This sequence was found in a man aged 45-65 years in good health and CMV-seropositive. The rearranged segments are TRBV2 and TRBJ1-5; no D gene is confidently identified. The sample consisted of PBMCs. DNA sequence: TGTGCCAGCAGTGACTCCGGGAAACAGCCCCAGCATTTT. It encodes CASSDSGKQPQHF. When the CDR3 is completed using the reference TRBV2 and TRBJ1-5 genes on either side, the full variable domain is EPEVTQTPSHQVTQMGQEVILRCVPISNHLYFYWYRQILGQKVEFLVSFYNNEISEKSEIFDDQFSVERPDGSNFTLKIRSTKLEDSAMYFCASSDSGKQPQHFGDGTRLSIL.